These 4 T cell receptor beta chains originate from one sample sequenced in a study of vaccination effects on CD4 cells after COVID-19. Antigens for these TCRs are unknown. Only in-frame clones appear in the TCRdb table, and some are missing; sequencing was by immunoSEQ multiplex PCR. The sample lists approximately 9,800 clones, 65% to 80% seen once, with 11% in the top ten. It was after nine to ten days of culture that CD4+ T cells were isolated. Two doses of BNT162b2 or mRNA-1273 vaccine were administered to participants. The source was CD4+ T cells from PBMCs cultured without peptide, collected after COVID-19 vaccination. These receptors were taken from a human donor who received a COVID-19 vaccine.

The chain links TRBV7-9 to TRBJ1-2; maybe TRBD1 (5 bases). Germline V gene sequence: CDR1 SEHNR, CDR2 FQNEAQ (reference sequence). The CDR3 contains 15 residues. Trimming shortened V by 4 bases and J by 3 bases, and 15 bases separated the two germline ends. CDR3 sequence (DNA): TGTGCCAGCAGCTCCACCGGGACGGATTACTATGGCTACACCTTC. Encoded protein: CASSSTGTDYYGYTF.

This clone was detected a few times. The chain uses TRBV7-9 and TRBJ1-2; D uncertain. The CDR3 is 17 residues long. Trimming took off 5 bases at V and 4 bases at J, with 23 bases between the two ends. The germline CDR1 and CDR2 sequences are SEHNR and FQNEAQ (reference sequence). The CDR3 sequence is CASSQEVWQETFYGYTF. Here the CDR3 DNA reads TGTGCCAGCAGCCAAGAGGTTTGGCAGGAAACCTTCTATGGCTACACCTTC.

This clone was seen a single time. The rearrangement uses TRBV20-1 and TRBJ1-1; TRBD1 matches 7 bases. The CDR3 is 11 amino acids. The V segment lost 1 base and the J segment 11 bases; nucleotides outside the gene matches: 4. Germline V gene sequence: CDR1 DFQATT, CDR2 SNEGSKA (reference sequence). The CDR3 DNA reads as TGCAGTGCTAGAGGACAGGGTGGGGCTTTCTTT. Its translation is CSARGQGGAFF.

V usage is TRBV30 and J usage is TRBJ1-2; D might be TRBD1 (5 bases). Trimming shortened V by 0 bases and J by 7 bases, and 12 bases separated the two germline ends. The germline V gene encodes CDR1 GTSNPN and CDR2 SVGIG (reference sequence). CDR3 length: 13 amino acids. In nucleotides, the CDR3 is TGTGCCTGGAGTGTAAGGTTGCAGGGTGGCTACACCTTC. Translated, it gives CAWSVRLQGGYTF.